The 7 T cell receptor beta chains presented below share a single source sample, sequenced in a study of technical replicates of blood from a few donors. The assay was immunoSEQ multiplex PCR, and TCRdb's table has in-frame clones only and misses some. The sample holds tens of thousands of clones; roughly 94% are singletons and the top ten take under 0.3%. The source material was T cells isolated from PBMCs. The receptors derive from a human donor in good health.

The rearrangement uses TRBV25-1 and TRBJ1-2, with D perhaps matching TRBD1 (6 bases). Trimming cost V 6 bases and J 2 bases, with 10 bases left between them. Germline-derived CDR1 and CDR2 are MGHDK and SYGVNS. The CDR3 sequence is 13 residues long. CDR3 amino acids: CASSSGQNYGYTF. The CDR3 coding sequence is TGTGCCAGCAGCTCAGGACAGAACTATGGCTACACCTTC.

J is TRBJ2-2 and V is TRBV7-6, with 10 bases fitting TRBD2. J lost 1 base, V lost 5 bases, and 10 bases had no gene match. Germline V lookup: CDR1 SGHVS, CDR2 FNYEAQ. The CDR3 runs 18 residues. The CDR3 DNA reads as TGTGCCAGCAGCCCCAGCCTAGCGGGGGTCCTGAACACCGGGGAGCTGTTTTTT. It translates to CASSPSLAGVLNTGELFF.

This chain connects TRBV5-1 to TRBJ2-3; 9 bases align to TRBD1. The CDR3 is 14 residues long. Germline CDR1 is SGHRS and CDR2 is YFSETQ. V shed 4 bases, J shed 2 bases, and the junction held 2 bases outside the gene matches. The CDR3 region is CASSRTGVTDTQYF. CDR3 DNA sequence: TGCGCCAGCAGCCGGACAGGGGTCACAGATACGCAGTATTTT.

The chain links TRBV7-6 to TRBJ2-3; no firm D call. Germline CDR1 is SGHVS and CDR2 is FNYEAQ. The ends were cut back, 3 bases at V and 4 bases at J, with 8 bases in the middle. This CDR3 is built from 13 residues. The CDR3 sequence: CASSFRLSDTQYF. As DNA, the CDR3 is TGTGCCAGCAGCTTTCGACTTTCAGATACGCAGTATTTT.

The V call is TRBV6-6, the J call TRBJ1-5; TRBD1 matches 7 bases. The germline V gene has CDR1 MNHNY and CDR2 SVGAGI (reference sequence). The trim removed 6 bases at V and 2 bases at J, leaving 10 bases unmatched. CDR3 length: 16 amino acids. This chain's CDR3 is CASSFTGVKGNQPQHF. The DNA for the CDR3 is TGTGCCAGCAGCTTCACAGGGGTTAAAGGCAATCAGCCCCAGCATTTT.

The sample holds one count of this clone. CDR3 sequence: CATRSGRGADERNTGELFF. The CDR3 DNA is TGTGCCACCCGTTCGGGGCGGGGGGCCGACGAACGGAACACCGGGGAGCTGTTTTTT. The gene calls are TRBV10-3 and TRBJ2-2; 8 nucleotides line up with TRBD2. This CDR3 spans 19 amino acids. Germline assignment: CDR1 ENHRY and CDR2 SYGVKD. V gave up 10 bases and J gave up 1 base; unmatched junction bases: 20.

The chain links TRBV7-9 to TRBJ2-5; 7 positions match TRBD2. The trim removed 0 bases at V and 5 bases at J, leaving 9 bases unmatched. Germline V lookup: CDR1 SEHNR, CDR2 FQNEAQ (reference sequence). There are 16 residues in the CDR3. The CDR3 spells CASSLALGGEGETQYF. The CDR3 DNA is TGTGCCAGCAGCTTAGCGCTGGGAGGGGAGGGGGAGACCCAGTACTTC.